What follows is one T cell receptor (beta chain) and its context. Its antigen is currently unknown. Using unique molecular identifiers, the investigators prepared the TCRbeta library. TCRdb independently ran MiXCR on the PCR reads; one entry per CDR3 protein. The sample lists some 350,000 distinct CDR3 sequences, under 20% occurring once. The data derive from a study of T-cell reconstitution after alpha-beta-depleted transplantation in children. Broader study findings: One year after transplant, T-cell counts and diversity came mostly from newly produced T cells. Surviving thymic progenitors and recipient T cells were the source of high TCRbeta diversity at day 60 in some patients. By about two months after transplant, alpha-beta T cells reportedly arose from several hundred graft clones that had expanded.

V shed 5 bases and J shed 5 bases, with 22 bases lying between them. The CDR3 runs to 17 residues. CDR1 is SGHRS and CDR2 is YFSETQ in the germline V gene. Sequenced here: PBMCs, mostly from graft donor cells, sampled 360 days after TCRalphabeta/CD19-depleted stem cell transplant. The genes are TRBV5-1 and TRBJ1-4; a weak D match, TRBD1 (5 bases). This clonotype was obtained from a male patient aged 2-15 years who had a stem cell transplant for acute lymphoblastic leukemia, so the T cells may come from the graft donor. The CDR3 here is CASSYRGGADGNEKLFF. CDR3 in DNA: TGCGCCAGCAGTTACCGAGGAGGGGCCGACGGGAATGAAAAACTGTTTTTT.